The entry below gives a single TCR beta chain sequence along with its context. Its specificity is unknown. This sample was included in a study of cytomegalovirus exposure and HLA in healthy donors. General study findings and limits: Information on immune exposure was restricted to one variable (CMV serostatus). In an earlier analysis, most TCR beta V segments were productive about 87% or about 30% of the time. A later analysis showed that HLA-associated TCR beta chains had undergone more clonal expansion than equally common others.

PCR involved 60 Vbeta and 13 Jbeta primers. The assay was immunoSEQ multiplex PCR, and TCRdb's table has in-frame clones only and misses some. The table has tens of thousands of clones, roughly two thirds seen once. This TCR came from a middle-aged man in good health and CMV-seropositive. Input material: PBMCs.

CDR3 amino acids: CASRQDRTERHEQYF. In nucleotides, the CDR3 is TGCGCCAGCAGGCAGGACAGGACCGAAAGGCACGAGCAGTACTTC. The chain joins TRBV23-1 to TRBJ2-7, with TRBD1 identical over 7 bases. TRBV23-1 is an open reading frame, and its role is uncertain. V gave up 6 bases and J gave up 5 bases; unmatched junction bases: 13. This CDR3 comprises 15 residues.